This TCR beta chain was documented in a study of shared clonotypes between healthy human individuals. The CDR3 extends over 13 amino acids. V was shortened by 4 bases and J by 7 bases, with 17 bases between the two germline ends. Looked up from germline, CDR1 is GTSNPN and CDR2 is SVGIG (reference sequence). TCRdb's table, derived via immunoSEQ multiplex PCR, lists solely in-frame clones and lacks some. The sample shows around 2.5 million clones, roughly 93% of them seen only once. All donors were Caucasian adults living in Nashville, Tennessee. The chain joins TRBV30 to TRBJ2-7; no clear D gene. This receptor was taken from a man between 18 and 29 years old in good health. Some clones in this sample may be carry-over from other donors' samples. Sequences were obtained from naive CD4+ T cells from PBMCs. The subset here: CD45RA+ positively selected. CDR3: CAWNIKGLGEQYF. CDR3 bases: TGTGCCTGGAACATAAAGGGCCTAGGAGAGCAGTACTTC.